Presented here are 2 T cell receptor beta chains from one specimen sequenced in a study of blood T cells in healthy people across ages. The use of a sample-barcoded 5' primer and a J-beta primer mix characterized a second PCR of roughly 6 to 11 cycles. TCRdb analysed the 5' RACE reads with MiXCR anew, one entry per CDR3 protein. The sample comprises about 1,500,000 distinct CDR3 sequences, roughly 40% of which are singletons, and around 8% rests with the top ten. Sequenced: blood. The source is a woman aged 18-35 years in good health.

The chain uses TRBV20-1 and TRBJ2-1; 7 bases align to TRBD2. Germline values: CDR1 DFQATT, CDR2 SNEGSKA (reference sequence). This CDR3 contains 17 residues. V lost 1 base, J lost 8 bases, and 17 bases stayed unmatched. CDR3 coding DNA: TGCAGTGCTAGAGCTCCTGGGGGGAGGGCCTTTGAGGATGAGCAGTTCTTC. It translates to CSARAPGGRAFEDEQFF.

V usage is TRBV5-5 and J usage is TRBJ1-5; unclear D gene. The CDR3 has 14 residues. Germline V gives CDR1 SGHKS, CDR2 YYEKEE (reference sequence). V was trimmed by 2 bases and J by 2 bases, leaving 8 bases between them. This CDR3 reads CASSFGERNQPQHF. The DNA of the CDR3 is TGTGCCAGCAGCTTCGGGGAACGCAATCAGCCCCAGCATTTT.